This T cell receptor beta chain was profiled in a study of shared clonotypes between healthy human individuals (dated by TCRdb to the early 2020s). Turning to the overall study: A couple of women and a few men aged 18 to 49 years were included in the cohort. The study deeply sequenced blood TCR repertoires of five healthy adults to estimate repertoire size and the extent of clonotype sharing between individuals. Libraries were prepared and TCR repertoires were sequenced by different laboratories using diverse techniques, in order to increase sequencing depth and limit assay-specific biases. Per donor, leukapheresis produced somewhere between about 0.9 and 9 billion PBMCs.

Of note for this clone: The specificity of this receptor is unknown. Per-base qualities were not stored, and no clone one base away is much larger.

Using the deep immunoSEQ assay, TCR CDR3 regions were amplified from genomic DNA by multiplex PCR. Extracted genomic DNA from each cell subset was distributed evenly across all wells of several immunoSEQ 96-well plates, and each plate was treated as a replicate. Each replicate PCR for unsorted PBMC received about 0.3 ug genomic DNA, equal to about 30,000 T cell genomes. Ten immunoSEQ deep assay plates were used to sequence unsorted PBMC genomic DNA. The purified libraries were quantified using a Qubit 3.0 fluorometer, sized with a Bioanalyzer 2100, and then quantified again using the KAPA Library Quantification kit. Every immunoSEQ 96-well plate was sequenced on a separate single-read 150-cycle Illumina NextSeq 550 flow cell. Processing in the source paper ran as follows. Because the immunoSEQ output included only junctional sequences and no quality scores, the filtering could not be the same as the filtering used for full-length reads. To assign V/J genes and CDR3, sequences were annotated using PyIR, a Python wrapper for IgBLAST v1.9, with IMGT germline references. Reads with weak V/J assignments (E-value above 1e-6), missing CDR3, stop codons, out-of-frame junctions, or ambiguous translated residues were removed. V3J clonotypes were defined as sequences sharing an identical inferred V gene, J gene, and CDR3 amino acid sequence. The percentage overlap between two repertoires was calculated by dividing the number of shared unique clonotypes by the size of the smaller repertoire. Three approaches were used to assess repertoire richness: RTK rarefaction, the Chao1 estimator, and Recon v2.1 estimates of unobserved clonotypes. TCRdb mirrors the immuneACCESS table, restricted to in-frame sequences. Some clones are absent from its copies; in checked studies, under half trace to an unresolved V gene, and the reason for the others is unknown. That table gives V, J and clone size, and the DNA gave D and trimming. The sample contains fewer than 600,000 clones, around 77% of them found a single time. The top ten hold 12% of the sample.

Healthy HIV-negative adults with no recently reported acute infections or vaccinations were included as donors. Every donor was a Caucasian adult living in Nashville, Tennessee, USA. In the unsorted samples, some 94 million PBMCs were counted, and genomic DNA was extracted using the QIAamp DNA Blood Mini kit. Blood was obtained by leukapheresis, after which PBMCs were separated by Ficoll-Histopaque density gradient centrifugation and cryopreserved in liquid nitrogen vapor phase. Paper-wide results and their limitations: The genetic and exposure-history diversity represented was limited by the small number of donors. Only blood was sampled, and tissue TCR repertoires likely differ from those in blood. Based on pairwise subsampling, the degree of clonotype sharing among donors was expected to be affected by sequencing depth.

This receptor was taken from a woman between 40 and 50 years old in good health. Some clones in this sample may be carry-over from other donors' samples. The sample consisted of PBMCs.

The nucleotide sequence reads as follows: TGTGCCAGCTCACCAGGGCAGGGGTCGAGCTATGGCTACACCTTC. This gives the protein CASSPGQGSSYGYTF. Recombination linked TRBV18 to TRBJ1-2, with TRBD1 perhaps the D gene, on 6 matching bases. Trimming costs V 2 bases and J 4 bases, and their ends lie 14 bases apart. CDR1 and CDR2 (KGHSH, LQKENI) derive from the germline V gene. The CDR3, from cysteine to phenylalanine, totals 15 residues. The kept DNA is CDR3 alone, 45 bases in frame from the first base.